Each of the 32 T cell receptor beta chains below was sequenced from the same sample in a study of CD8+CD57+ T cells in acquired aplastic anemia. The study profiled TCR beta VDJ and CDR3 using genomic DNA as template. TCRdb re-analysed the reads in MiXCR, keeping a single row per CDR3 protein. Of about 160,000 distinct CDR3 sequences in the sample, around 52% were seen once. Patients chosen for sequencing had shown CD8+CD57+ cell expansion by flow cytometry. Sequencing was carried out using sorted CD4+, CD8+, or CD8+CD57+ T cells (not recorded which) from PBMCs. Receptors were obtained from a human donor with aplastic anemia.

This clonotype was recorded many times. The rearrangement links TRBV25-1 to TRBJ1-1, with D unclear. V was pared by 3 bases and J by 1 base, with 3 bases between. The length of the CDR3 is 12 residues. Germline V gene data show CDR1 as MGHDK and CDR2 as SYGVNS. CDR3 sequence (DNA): TGTGCCAGCAGTGACCGGAACACTGAAGCTTTCTTT. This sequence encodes CASSDRNTEAFF.

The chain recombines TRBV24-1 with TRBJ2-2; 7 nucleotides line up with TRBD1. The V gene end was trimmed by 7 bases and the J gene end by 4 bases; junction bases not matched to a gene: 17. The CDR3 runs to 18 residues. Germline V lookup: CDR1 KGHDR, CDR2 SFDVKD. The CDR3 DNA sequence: TGTGCCACCAGCCTCGGGACAGATGGCCCCCTGGGCACCGGGGAGCTGTTTTTT. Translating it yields CATSLGTDGPLGTGELFF.

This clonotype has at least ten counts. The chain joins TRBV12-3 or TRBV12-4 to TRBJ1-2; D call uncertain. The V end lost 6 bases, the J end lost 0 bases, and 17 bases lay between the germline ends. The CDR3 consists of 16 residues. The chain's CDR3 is CASSLPVRAPNYGYTF. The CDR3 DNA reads TGTGCCAGCAGCCTTCCCGTGAGGGCCCCTAACTATGGCTACACCTTC.

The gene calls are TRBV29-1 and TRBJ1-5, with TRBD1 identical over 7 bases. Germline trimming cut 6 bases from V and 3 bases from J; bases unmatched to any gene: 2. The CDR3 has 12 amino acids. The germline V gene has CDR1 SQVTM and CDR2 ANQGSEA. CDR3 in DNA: TGCAGCGTGGGACAGCTCAATCAGCCCCAGCATTTT. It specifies CSVGQLNQPQHF.

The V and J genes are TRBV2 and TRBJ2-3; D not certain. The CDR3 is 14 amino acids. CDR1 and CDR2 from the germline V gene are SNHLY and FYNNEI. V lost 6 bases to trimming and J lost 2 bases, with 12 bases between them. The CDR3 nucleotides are TGTGCCAGCAGGGGCCGATTCCCCACAGATACGCAGTATTTT. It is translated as CASRGRFPTDTQYF.

CDR3 region: CASSLAFGMGYEQYF. The CDR3 DNA is TGTGCTAGCTCATTGGCTTTCGGGATGGGCTACGAGCAGTACTTC. The genes are TRBV24-1 and TRBJ2-7; weak D call: TRBD2 (5 bases). The V gene's germline CDR1 is KGHDR and CDR2 SFDVKD. This CDR3 is built from 15 residues.

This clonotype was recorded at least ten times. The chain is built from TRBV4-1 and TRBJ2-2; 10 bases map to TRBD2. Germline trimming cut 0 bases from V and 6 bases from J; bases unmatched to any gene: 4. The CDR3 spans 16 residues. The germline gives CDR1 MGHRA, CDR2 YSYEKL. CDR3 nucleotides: TGCGCCAGCAGCCAAGATCTAGCGGGAGAGGCCGGGGAGCTGTTTTTT. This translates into CASSQDLAGEAGELFF.

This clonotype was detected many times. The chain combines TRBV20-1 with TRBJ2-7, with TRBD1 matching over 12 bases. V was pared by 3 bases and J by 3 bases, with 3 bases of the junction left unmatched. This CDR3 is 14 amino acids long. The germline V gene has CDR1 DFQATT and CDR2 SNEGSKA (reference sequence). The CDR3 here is CSARGQGADYEQYF. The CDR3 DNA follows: TGCAGTGCTAGGGGACAGGGGGCGGACTACGAGCAGTACTTC.

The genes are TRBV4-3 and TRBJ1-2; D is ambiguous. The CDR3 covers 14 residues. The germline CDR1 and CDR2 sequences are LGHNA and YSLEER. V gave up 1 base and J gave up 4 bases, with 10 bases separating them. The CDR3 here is CASSQVRAPYGYTF. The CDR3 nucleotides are TGCGCCAGCAGCCAAGTCCGGGCACCCTATGGCTACACCTTC.

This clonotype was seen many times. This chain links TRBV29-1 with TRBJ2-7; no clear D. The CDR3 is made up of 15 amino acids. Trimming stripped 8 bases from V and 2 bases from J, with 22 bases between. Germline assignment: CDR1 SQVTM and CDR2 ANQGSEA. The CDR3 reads CSFLNRLGTTYEQYF. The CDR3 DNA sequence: TGCAGCTTCCTAAACCGGCTGGGTACGACCTACGAGCAGTACTTC.

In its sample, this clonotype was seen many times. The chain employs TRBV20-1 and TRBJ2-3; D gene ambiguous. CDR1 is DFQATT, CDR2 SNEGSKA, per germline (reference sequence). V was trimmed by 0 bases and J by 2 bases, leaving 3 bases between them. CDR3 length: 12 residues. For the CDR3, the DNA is TGCAGTGCTAGAGACTTCACAGATACGCAGTATTTT. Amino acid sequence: CSARDFTDTQYF.

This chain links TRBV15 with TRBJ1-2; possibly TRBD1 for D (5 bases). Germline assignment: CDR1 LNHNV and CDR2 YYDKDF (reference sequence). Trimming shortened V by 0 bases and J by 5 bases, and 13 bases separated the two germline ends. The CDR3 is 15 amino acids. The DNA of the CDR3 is TGTGCCACCAGCAGAGATCCGGGACCGATATATGGCTACACCTTC. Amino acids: CATSRDPGPIYGYTF.

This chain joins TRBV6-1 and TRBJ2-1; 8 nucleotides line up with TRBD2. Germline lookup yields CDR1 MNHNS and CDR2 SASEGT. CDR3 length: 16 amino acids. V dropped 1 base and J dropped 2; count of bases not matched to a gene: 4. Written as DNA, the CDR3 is TGTGCCAGCAGTGAAGTCCTCGGGGGGGCCTACAATGAGCAGTTCTTC. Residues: CASSEVLGGAYNEQFF.

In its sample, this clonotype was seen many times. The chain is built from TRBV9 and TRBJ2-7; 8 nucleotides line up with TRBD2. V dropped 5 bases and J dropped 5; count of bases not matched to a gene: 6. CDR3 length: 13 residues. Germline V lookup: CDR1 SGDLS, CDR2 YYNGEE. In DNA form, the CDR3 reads TGTGCCAGCAGTCGTAGCGGGACTGACGAGCAGTACTTC. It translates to CASSRSGTDEQYF.

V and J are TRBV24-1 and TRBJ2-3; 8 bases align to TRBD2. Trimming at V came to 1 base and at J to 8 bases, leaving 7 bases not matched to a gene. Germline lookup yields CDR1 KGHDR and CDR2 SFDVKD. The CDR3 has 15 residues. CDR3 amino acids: CATSDFGSGTPTQYF. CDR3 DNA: TGTGCCACCAGTGATTTCGGTAGCGGGACGCCTACGCAGTATTTT.

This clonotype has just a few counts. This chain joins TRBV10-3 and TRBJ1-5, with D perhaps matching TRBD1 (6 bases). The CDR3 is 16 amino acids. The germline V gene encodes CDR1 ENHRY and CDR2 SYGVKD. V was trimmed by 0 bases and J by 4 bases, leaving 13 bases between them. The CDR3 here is CAISESGGAVNQPQHF. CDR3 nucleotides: TGTGCCATCAGTGAGTCTGGGGGGGCGGTGAATCAGCCCCAGCATTTT.

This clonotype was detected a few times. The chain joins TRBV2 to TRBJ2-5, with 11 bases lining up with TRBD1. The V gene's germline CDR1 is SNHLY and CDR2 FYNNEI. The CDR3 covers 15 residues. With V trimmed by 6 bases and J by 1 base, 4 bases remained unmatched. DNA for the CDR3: TGTGCCAGCAGGGAGGACAGGGGGCCCCAAGAGACCCAGTACTTC. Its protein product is CASREDRGPQETQYF.

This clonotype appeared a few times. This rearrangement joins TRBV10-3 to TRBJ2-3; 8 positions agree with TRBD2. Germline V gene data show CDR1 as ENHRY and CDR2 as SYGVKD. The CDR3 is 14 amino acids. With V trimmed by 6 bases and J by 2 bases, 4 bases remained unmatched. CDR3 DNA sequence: TGTGCCATCAGCCAGCGGGGGTTCACAGATACGCAGTATTTT. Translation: CAISQRGFTDTQYF.

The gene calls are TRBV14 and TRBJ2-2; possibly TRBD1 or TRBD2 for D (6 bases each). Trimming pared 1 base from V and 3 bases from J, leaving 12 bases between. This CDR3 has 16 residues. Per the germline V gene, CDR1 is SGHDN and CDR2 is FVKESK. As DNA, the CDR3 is TGTGCCAGCAGCCAAGGAGGAGGGGGTTACACCGGGGAGCTGTTTTTT. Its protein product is CASSQGGGGYTGELFF. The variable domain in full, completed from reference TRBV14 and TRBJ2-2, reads EAGVTQFPSHSVIEKGQTVTLRCDPISGHDNLYWYRRVMGKEIKFLLHFVKESKQDESGMPNNRFLAERTGGTYSTLKVQPAELEDSGVYFCASSQGGGGYTGELFFGEGSRLTVL.

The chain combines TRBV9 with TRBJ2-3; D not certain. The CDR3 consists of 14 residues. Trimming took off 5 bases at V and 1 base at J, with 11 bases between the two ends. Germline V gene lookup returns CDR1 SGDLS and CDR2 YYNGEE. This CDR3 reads CASRPGWGTDTQYF. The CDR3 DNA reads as TGTGCCAGCAGACCCGGGTGGGGCACAGATACGCAGTATTTT.

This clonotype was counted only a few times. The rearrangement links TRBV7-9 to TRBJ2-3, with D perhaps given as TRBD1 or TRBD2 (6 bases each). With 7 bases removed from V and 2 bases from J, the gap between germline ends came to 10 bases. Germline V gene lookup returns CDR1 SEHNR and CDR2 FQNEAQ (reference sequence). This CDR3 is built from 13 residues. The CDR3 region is CASTGANTDTQYF. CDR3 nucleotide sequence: TGTGCCAGCACGGGGGCGAACACAGATACGCAGTATTTT. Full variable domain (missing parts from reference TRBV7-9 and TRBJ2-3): DTGVSQNPRHKITKRGQNVTFRCDPISEHNRLYWYRQTLGQGPEFLTYFQNEAQLEKSRLLSDRFSAERPKGSFSTLEIQRTEQGDSAMYLCASTGANTDTQYFGPGTRLTVL.

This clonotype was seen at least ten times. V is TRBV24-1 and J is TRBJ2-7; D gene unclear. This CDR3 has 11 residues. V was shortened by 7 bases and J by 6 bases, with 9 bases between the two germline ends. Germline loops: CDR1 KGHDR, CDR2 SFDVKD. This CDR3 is CATSTGPEQYF. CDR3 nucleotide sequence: TGTGCCACCAGCACCGGGCCCGAGCAGTACTTC.

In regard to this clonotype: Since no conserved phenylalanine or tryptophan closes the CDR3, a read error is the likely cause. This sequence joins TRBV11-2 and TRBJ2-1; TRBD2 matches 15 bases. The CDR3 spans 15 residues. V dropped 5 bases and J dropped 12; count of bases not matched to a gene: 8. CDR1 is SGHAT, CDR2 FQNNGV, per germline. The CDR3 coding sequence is TGTGCCAGCAGCCGTACCGGGACTAGCGGGGGGTCGCAGTTCATC. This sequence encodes CASSRTGTSGGSQFI.

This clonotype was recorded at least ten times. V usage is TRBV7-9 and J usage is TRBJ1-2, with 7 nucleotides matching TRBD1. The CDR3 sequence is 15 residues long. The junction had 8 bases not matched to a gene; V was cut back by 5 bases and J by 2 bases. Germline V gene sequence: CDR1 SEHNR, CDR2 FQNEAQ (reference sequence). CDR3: CASSIRDSTNYGYTF. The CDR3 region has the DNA TGTGCCAGCAGCATCCGGGACAGCACCAACTATGGCTACACCTTC.

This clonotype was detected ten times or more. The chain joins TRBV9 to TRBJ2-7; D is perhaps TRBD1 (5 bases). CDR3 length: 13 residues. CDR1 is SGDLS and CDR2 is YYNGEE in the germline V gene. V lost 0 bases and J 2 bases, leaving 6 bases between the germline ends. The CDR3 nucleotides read TGTGCCAGCAGCGTAGGACAGACCTACGAGCAGTACTTC. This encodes CASSVGQTYEQYF.

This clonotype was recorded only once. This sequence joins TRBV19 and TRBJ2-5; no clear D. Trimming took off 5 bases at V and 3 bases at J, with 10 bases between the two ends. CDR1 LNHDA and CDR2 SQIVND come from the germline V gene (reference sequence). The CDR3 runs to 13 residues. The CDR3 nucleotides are TGTGCCAGTAGTCACTACCAAAAAGAGACCCAGTACTTC. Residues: CASSHYQKETQYF.

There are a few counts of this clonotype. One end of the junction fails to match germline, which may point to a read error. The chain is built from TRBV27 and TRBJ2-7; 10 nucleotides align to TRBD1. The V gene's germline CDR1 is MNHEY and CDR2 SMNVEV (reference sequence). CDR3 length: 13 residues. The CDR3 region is CVSGDRGSYEQYF. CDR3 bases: TGTGTCAGCGGGGACAGGGGATCCTACGAGCAGTACTTC.

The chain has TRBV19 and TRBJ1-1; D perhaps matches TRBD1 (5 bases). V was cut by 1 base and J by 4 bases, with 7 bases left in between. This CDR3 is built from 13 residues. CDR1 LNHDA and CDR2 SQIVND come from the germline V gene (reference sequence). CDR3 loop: CASSIARGTEAFF. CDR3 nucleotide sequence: TGTGCCAGTAGTATAGCAAGGGGCACTGAAGCTTTCTTT.

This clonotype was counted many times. DNA for the CDR3: TGCAGTGCTAGCCAGGGCTACGAGCAGTACTTC. Translating gives CSASQGYEQYF. The rearrangement uses TRBV20-1 and TRBJ2-7; perhaps TRBD1 as D (5 bases). Germline V gives CDR1 DFQATT, CDR2 SNEGSKA (reference sequence). V lost 3 bases and J lost 3, with 6 bases in between. The CDR3 loop spans 11 amino acids.

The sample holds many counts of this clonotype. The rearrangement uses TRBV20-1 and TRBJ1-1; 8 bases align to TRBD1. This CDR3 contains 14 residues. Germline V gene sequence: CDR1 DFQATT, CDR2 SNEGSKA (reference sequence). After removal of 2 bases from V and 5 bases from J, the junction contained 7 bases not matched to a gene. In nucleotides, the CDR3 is TGCAGTGCTAGACCTTTGGACAGGGAGACTGAAGCTTTCTTT. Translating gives CSARPLDRETEAFF.

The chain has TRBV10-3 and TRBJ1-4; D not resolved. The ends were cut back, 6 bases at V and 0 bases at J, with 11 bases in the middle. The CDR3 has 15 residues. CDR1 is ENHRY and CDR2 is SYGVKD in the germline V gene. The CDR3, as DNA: TGTGCCATCAGGGACGCCACCGCAACTAATGAAAAACTGTTTTTT. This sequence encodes CAIRDATATNEKLFF.

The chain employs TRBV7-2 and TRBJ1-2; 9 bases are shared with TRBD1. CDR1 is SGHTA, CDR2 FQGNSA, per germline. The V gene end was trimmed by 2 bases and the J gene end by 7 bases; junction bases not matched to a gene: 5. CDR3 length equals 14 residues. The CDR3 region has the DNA TGTGCCAGCAGCTTAAGTGGGACAGGGACTGGCTACACCTTC. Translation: CASSLSGTGTGYTF.